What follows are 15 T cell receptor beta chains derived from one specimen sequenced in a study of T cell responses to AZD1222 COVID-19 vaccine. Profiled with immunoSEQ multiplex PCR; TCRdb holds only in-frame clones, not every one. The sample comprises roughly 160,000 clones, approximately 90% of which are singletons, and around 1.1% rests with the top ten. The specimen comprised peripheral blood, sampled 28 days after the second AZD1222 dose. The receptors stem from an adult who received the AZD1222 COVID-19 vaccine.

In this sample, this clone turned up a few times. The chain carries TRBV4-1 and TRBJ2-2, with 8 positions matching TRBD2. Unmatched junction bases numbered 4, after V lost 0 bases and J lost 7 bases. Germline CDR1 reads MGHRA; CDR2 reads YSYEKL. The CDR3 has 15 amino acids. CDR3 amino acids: CASSQDGTRVGELFF. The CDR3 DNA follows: TGCGCCAGCAGCCAAGATGGGACTAGGGTCGGGGAGCTGTTTTTT.

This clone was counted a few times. CDR3 bases: TGTGCCAGCAGCGGCCGAGACAGGGGAGCGGCCAAAAACATTCAGTACTTC. Translated: CASSGRDRGAAKNIQYF. This chain links TRBV21-1 with TRBJ2-4; TRBD1 is the table's D call and was not checked against the DNA. TRBV21-1 corresponds to a pseudogene. The CDR3 consists of 17 residues.

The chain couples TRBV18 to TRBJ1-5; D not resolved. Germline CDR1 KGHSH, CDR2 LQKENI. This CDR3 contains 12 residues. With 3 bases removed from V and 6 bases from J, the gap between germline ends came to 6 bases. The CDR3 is CASSPPVQPQHF. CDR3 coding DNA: TGTGCCAGCTCACCTCCCGTTCAGCCCCAGCATTTT.

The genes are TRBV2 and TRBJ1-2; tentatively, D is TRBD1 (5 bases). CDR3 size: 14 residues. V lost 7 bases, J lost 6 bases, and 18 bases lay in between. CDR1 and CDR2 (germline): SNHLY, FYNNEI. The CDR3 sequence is CASTSDVQGHGYTF. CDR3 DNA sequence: TGTGCCAGCACCTCCGATGTTCAGGGTCATGGCTACACCTTC.

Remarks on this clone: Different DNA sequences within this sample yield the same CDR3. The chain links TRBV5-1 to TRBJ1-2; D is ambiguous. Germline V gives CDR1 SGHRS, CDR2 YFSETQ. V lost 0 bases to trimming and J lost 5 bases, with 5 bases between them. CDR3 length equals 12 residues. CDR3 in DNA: TGCGCCAGCAGCTTGGAAGGTTATGGCTACACCTTC. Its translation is CASSLEGYGYTF. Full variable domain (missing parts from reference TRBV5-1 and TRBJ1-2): KAGVTQTPRYLIKTRGQQVTLSCSPISGHRSVSWYQQTPGQGLQFLFEYFSETQRNKGNFPGRFSGRQFSNSRSEMNVSTLELGDSALYLCASSLEGYGYTFGSGTRLTVV.

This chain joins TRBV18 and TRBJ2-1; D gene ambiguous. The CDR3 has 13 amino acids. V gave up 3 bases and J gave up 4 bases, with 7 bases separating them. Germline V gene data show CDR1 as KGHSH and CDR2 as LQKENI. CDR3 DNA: TGTGCCAGCTCACCGACCGGGTACAATGAGCAGTTCTTC. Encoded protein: CASSPTGYNEQFF.

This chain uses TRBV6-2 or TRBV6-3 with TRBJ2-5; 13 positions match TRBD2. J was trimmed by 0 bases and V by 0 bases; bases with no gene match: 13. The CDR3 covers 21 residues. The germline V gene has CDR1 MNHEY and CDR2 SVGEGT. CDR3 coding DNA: TGTGCCAGCAGTTACTCTCGAATAAGGACTAGCGGGGGACCCAACCAAGAGACCCAGTACTTC. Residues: CASSYSRIRTSGGPNQETQYF.

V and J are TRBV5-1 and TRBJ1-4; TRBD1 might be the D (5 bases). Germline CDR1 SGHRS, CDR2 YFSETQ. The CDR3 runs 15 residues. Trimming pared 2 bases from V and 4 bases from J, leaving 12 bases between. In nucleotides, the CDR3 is TGCGCCAGCAGCTTAGGTGACAGCCTTAATGAAAAACTGTTTTTT. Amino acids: CASSLGDSLNEKLFF.

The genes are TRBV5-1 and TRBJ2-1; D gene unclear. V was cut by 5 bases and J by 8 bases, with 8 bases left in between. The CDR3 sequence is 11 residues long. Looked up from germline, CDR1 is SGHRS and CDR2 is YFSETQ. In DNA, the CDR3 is TGCGCCAGCAGAAGCGAGGATGAGCAGTTCTTC. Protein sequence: CASRSEDEQFF.

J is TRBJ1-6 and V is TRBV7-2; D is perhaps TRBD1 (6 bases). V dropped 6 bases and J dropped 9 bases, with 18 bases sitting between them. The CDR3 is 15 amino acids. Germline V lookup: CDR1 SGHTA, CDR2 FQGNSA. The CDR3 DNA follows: TGTGCCAGCAGACCGGCACAGGGATCCGGTTCACCCCTCCACTTT. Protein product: CASRPAQGSGSPLHF.

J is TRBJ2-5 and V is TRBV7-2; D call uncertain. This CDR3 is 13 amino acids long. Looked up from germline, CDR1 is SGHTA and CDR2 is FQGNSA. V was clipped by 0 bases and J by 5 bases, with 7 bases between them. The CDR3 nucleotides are TGTGCCAGCAGCTTAGCGGAGTGGGAGACCCAGTACTTC. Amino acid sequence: CASSLAEWETQYF. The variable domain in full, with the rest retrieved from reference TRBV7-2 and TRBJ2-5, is GAGVSQSPSNKVTEKGKDVELRCDPISGHTALYWYRQSLGQGLEFLIYFQGNSAPDKSGLPSDRFSAERTGGSVSTLTIQRTQQEDSAVYLCASSLAEWETQYFGPGTRLLVL.

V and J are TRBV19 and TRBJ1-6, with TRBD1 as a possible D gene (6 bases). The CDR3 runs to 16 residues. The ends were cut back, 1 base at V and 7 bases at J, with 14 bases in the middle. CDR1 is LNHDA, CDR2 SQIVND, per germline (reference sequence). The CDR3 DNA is TGTGCCAGTAGTATAGGGGGGGCTTTCGGGAATTCACCCCTCCACTTT. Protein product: CASSIGGAFGNSPLHF.

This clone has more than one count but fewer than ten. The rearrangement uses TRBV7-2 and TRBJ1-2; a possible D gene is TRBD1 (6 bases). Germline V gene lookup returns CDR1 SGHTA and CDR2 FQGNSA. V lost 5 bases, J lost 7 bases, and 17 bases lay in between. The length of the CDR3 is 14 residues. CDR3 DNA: TGTGCCAGCAGCCCAGACAGGATCTTGGGTGGCTACACCTTC. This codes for CASSPDRILGGYTF.

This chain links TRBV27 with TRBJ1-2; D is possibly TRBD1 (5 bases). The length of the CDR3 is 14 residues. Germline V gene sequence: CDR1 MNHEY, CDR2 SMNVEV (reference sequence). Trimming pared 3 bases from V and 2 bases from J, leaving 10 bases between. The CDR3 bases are TGTGCCAGCAGTTTCTCTGCAGGGAACTATGGCTACACCTTC. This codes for CASSFSAGNYGYTF.

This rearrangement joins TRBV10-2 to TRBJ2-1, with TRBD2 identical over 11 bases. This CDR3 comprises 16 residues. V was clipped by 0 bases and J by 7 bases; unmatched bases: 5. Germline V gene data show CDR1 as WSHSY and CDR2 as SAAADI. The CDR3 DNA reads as TGCGCCAGCAGTGAGTCCCCTAGCGGGGGGTGGAATGAGCAGTTCTTC. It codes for CASSESPSGGWNEQFF.